The 13 T cell receptor beta chains presented below share a single source sample, sequenced in a study of blood T cell repertoires in COVID-19 (dated by TCRdb to about 2020). The library was generated by the immunoSEQ multiplex PCR assay. Imported from immuneACCESS, the table was reduced by TCRdb to in-frame sequences with V and J called. These copies leave out some clones; in studies compared against another copy, an unresolved V gene accounts for under half, and the cause of the remainder is not known. This sample comprises 150,000 to 200,000 clones, 65% to 85% of them detected only once. Around 16% of the sample is in the top ten clones. The sample taken for sequencing was peripheral blood. Receptors originate from a man aged 55-75 years with active or convalescent COVID-19.

This chain links TRBV4-1 with TRBJ2-5; possibly TRBD2 for D (6 bases). Trimming stripped 1 base from V and 2 bases from J, with 14 bases between. This CDR3 is built from 16 residues. Germline CDR1 is MGHRA and CDR2 is YSYEKL. CDR3 region: CASSQALSGAQETQYF. The CDR3 DNA follows: TGCGCCAGCAGCCAAGCCCTTAGCGGAGCTCAAGAGACCCAGTACTTC.

The V gene is TRBV28, the J gene TRBJ2-1; 9 bases line up with TRBD2. CDR1 MDHEN and CDR2 SYDVKM come from the germline V gene. Losses at the gene ends were 7 bases for V and 3 bases for J; bases not matched to a gene: 1. There are 13 residues in the CDR3. CDR3 bases: TGTGCCAGCATAGCGGGAGACTACAATGAGCAGTTCTTC. It yields the protein CASIAGDYNEQFF. Together with reference TRBV28 and TRBJ2-1, the CDR3 gives the full variable domain: DVKVTQSSRYLVKRTGEKVFLECVQDMDHENMFWYRQDPGLGLRLIYFSYDVKMKEKGDIPEGYSVSREKKERFSLILESASTNQTSMYLCASIAGDYNEQFFGPGTRLTVL.

The genes are TRBV19 and TRBJ2-1; 10 bases match TRBD2. The germline CDR1 and CDR2 sequences are LNHDA and SQIVND (reference sequence). There are 14 residues in the CDR3. V trimming: 5 bases; J trimming: 6 bases; junction bases outside the gene matches: 4. As DNA, the CDR3 is TGTGCCAGTAGTCGACTAGCGGGCGTCAATGAGCAGTTCTTC. Protein sequence: CASSRLAGVNEQFF.

The V and J genes are TRBV5-1 and TRBJ2-3; D unresolved. This CDR3 spans 15 amino acids. The germline V gene encodes CDR1 SGHRS and CDR2 YFSETQ. Trimming left V 0 bases short and J 3 bases short, with 11 bases between. CDR3 sequence: CASSLVSGETDTQYF. DNA of the CDR3: TGCGCCAGCAGCTTGGTGTCGGGTGAAACAGATACGCAGTATTTT.

This clone showed up just a few times. The chain has TRBV6-5 and TRBJ2-7; no firm D call. Germline assignment: CDR1 MNHEY and CDR2 SVGAGI. Between the trimmed V and J ends, which lost 5 bases and 0 bases, there was a span of 14 bases. This CDR3 is 15 amino acids long. CDR3 DNA sequence: TGTGCCAGCAGTAAGCGAGGCTTGAGCTCCTACGAGCAGTACTTC. Translated, it gives CASSKRGLSSYEQYF.

The chain recombines TRBV7-2 with TRBJ1-5; TRBD1 matches 7 bases. V gave up 5 bases and J gave up 11 bases; unmatched junction bases: 9. This CDR3 spans 13 amino acids. Germline CDR1 reads SGHTA; CDR2 reads FQGNSA. The CDR3: CASSLDRFVAQHF. As DNA, the CDR3 is TGTGCCAGCAGCCTGGACAGGTTCGTTGCCCAGCATTTT.

The rearrangement uses TRBV9 and TRBJ2-6; tentatively, D is TRBD1 (6 bases). This CDR3 has 14 residues. V gave up 7 bases and J gave up 0 bases, with 8 bases separating them. CDR1 and CDR2 from the germline V gene are SGDLS and YYNGEE. The CDR3 DNA follows: TGTGCCAGCCACAGGGACTCTGGGGCCAACGTCCTGACTTTC. Amino acid sequence: CASHRDSGANVLTF. The full variable domain, completed using reference TRBV9 and TRBJ2-6, is DSGVTQTPKHLITATGQRVTLRCSPRSGDLSVYWYQQSLDQGLQFLIQYYNGEERAKGNILERFSAQQFPDLHSELNLSSLELGDSALYFCASHRDSGANVLTFGAGSRLTVL.

The chain employs TRBV4-2 and TRBJ1-4; possibly TRBD1 for D (5 bases). The CDR3 is made up of 15 amino acids. V was trimmed by 0 bases and J by 12 bases, leaving 17 bases between them. Germline CDR1 LGHNA, CDR2 YNFKEQ. The CDR3, as DNA: TGTGCCAGCAGCCAAGATTCAGCGCGGGGGAGAGAACTGTTTTTT. This sequence encodes CASSQDSARGRELFF.

V gene TRBV10-3 combines with J gene TRBJ2-7, with a possible D match to TRBD2 (6 bases). CDR3 length: 15 amino acids. Germline V gene lookup returns CDR1 ENHRY and CDR2 SYGVKD. Trimming took 1 base from V and 5 from J, leaving 15 bases between them. The CDR3 loop is CAISEFGASANEQYF. The CDR3 bases are TGTGCCATCAGTGAGTTTGGGGCTAGCGCCAACGAGCAGTACTTC.

The table lists this clone with a few counts. The chain employs TRBV7-2 and TRBJ1-5; TRBD1 agrees at 10 bases. V trimming: 6 bases; J trimming: 9 bases; junction bases outside the gene matches: 5. In germline, CDR1 is SGHTA, CDR2 FQGNSA. The CDR3 loop spans 13 amino acids. CDR3 protein: CASSGTGVGPQHF. The CDR3 region has the DNA TGTGCCAGCAGTGGGACAGGGGTTGGGCCCCAGCATTTT.

This chain uses TRBV2 with TRBJ1-6; 7 positions match TRBD1. The CDR3 is 14 residues long. The V segment lost 8 bases and the J segment 6 bases; nucleotides outside the gene matches: 7. Germline CDR1 and CDR2: SNHLY and FYNNEI. The DNA for the CDR3 is TGTGCCAGCGGACAGGACGGGGGTAATTCACCCCTCCACTTT. It encodes CASGQDGGNSPLHF.

The chain recombines TRBV10-3 with TRBJ2-3, with a weak D call TRBD2 (5 bases). This CDR3 has 15 amino acids. V was clipped by 2 bases and J by 5 bases, with 14 bases between them. Germline lookup yields CDR1 ENHRY and CDR2 SYGVKD. CDR3 coding DNA: TGTGCCATCAGTGAGGTTGCGGGTCTAAAAGATACGCAGTATTTT. Protein product: CAISEVAGLKDTQYF.

The chain couples TRBV28 to TRBJ1-1; D is uncertain. CDR3 length: 13 residues. V was pared by 6 bases and J by 0 bases, with 8 bases between. Looked up from germline, CDR1 is MDHEN and CDR2 is SYDVKM. The CDR3 protein is CASSREMNTEAFF. In DNA form, the CDR3 reads TGTGCCAGCAGCCGAGAAATGAACACTGAAGCTTTCTTT.